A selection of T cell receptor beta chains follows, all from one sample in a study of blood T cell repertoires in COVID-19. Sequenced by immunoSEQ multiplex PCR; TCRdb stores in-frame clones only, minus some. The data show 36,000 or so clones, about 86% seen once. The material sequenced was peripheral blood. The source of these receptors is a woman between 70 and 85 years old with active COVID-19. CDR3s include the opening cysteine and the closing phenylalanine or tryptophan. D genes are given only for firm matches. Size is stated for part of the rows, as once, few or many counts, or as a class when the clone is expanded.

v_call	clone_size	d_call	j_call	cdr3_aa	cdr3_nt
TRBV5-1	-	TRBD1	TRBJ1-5	CASSLGAGGENQPQHF	TGCGCCAGCAGCTTGGGGGCAGGGGGAGAAAATCAGCCCCAGCATTTT
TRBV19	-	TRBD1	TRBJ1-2	CASSWTGDYYGYTF	TGTGCCAGTAGTTGGACAGGCGATTACTATGGCTACACCTTC
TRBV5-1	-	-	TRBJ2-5	CASSSGDTARGETQYF	TGCGCCAGCAGCTCCGGGGACACCGCCAGAGGGGAGACCCAGTACTTC
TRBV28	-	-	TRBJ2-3	CASSFRSLFVDTDTQYF	TGTGCCAGCAGTTTTAGAAGTCTTTTCGTTGACACAGATACGCAGTATTTT
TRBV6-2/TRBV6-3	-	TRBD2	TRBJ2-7	CASSYSDPPSGGSSYEQYF	TGTGCCAGCAGTTACTCGGACCCCCCTAGCGGGGGGAGCTCCTACGAGCAGTACTTC
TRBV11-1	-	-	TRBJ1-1	CASSLGGNTEAFF	TGTGCCAGCAGCTTAGGAGGGAACACTGAAGCTTTCTTT
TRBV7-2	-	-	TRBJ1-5	CASSLVGGDQPQHF	TGTGCCAGCAGCTTAGTCGGGGGAGACCAGCCCCAGCATTTT
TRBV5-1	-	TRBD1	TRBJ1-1	CASSSGGGGNTEAFF	TGCGCCAGCAGCTCAGGGGGCGGTGGGAACACTGAAGCTTTCTTT
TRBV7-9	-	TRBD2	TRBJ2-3	CASSEGLAGDTQYF	TGTGCCAGCAGCGAAGGACTAGCGGGGGATACGCAGTATTTT
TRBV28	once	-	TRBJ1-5	CASRRQDNQPQHF	TGTGCCAGCAGGCGACAGGATAATCAGCCCCAGCATTTT
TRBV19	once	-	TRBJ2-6	CASSIVGHSGANVLTF	TGTGCCAGTAGTATAGTGGGCCACTCTGGGGCCAACGTCCTGACTTTC
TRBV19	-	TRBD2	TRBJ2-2	CASSPLAGGRNTGELFF	TGTGCCAGTTCCCCATTAGCGGGGGGGCGTAACACCGGGGAGCTGTTTTTT
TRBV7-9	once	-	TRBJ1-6	CASGGLNSYNSPLHF	TGTGCCAGCGGAGGGCTGAACTCCTATAATTCACCCCTCCACTTT
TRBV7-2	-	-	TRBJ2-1	CASSLAWGQGNEQFF	TGTGCCAGCAGCTTAGCGTGGGGGCAGGGCAATGAGCAGTTCTTC
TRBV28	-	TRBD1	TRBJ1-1	CASSSTGAGYTEAFF	TGTGCCAGCAGTTCGACAGGGGCAGGGTACACTGAAGCTTTCTTT
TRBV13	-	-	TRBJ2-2	CASSSDTGELFF	TGTGCCAGCAGCTCGGACACCGGGGAGCTGTTTTTT
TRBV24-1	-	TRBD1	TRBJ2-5	CATSPGQLVQETQYF	TGTGCCACCAGCCCGGGACAGCTAGTACAAGAGACCCAGTACTTC
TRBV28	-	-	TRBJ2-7	CASTSLTGGPLSYEQYF	TGTGCCAGCACCTCTCTCACCGGGGGTCCCTTATCCTACGAGCAGTACTTC
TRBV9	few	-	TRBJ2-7	CASSPSTETYEQYF	TGTGCCAGCAGCCCCTCGACAGAAACCTACGAGCAGTACTTC
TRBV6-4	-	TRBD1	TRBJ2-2	CASSEQGVQTGELFF	TGTGCCAGCAGTGAACAGGGGGTGCAAACCGGGGAGCTGTTTTTT
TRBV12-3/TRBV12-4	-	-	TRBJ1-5	CASSLGRLRPQHF	TGTGCCAGCAGTTTAGGACGACTTAGGCCCCAGCATTTT
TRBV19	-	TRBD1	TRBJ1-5	CASTSSGGARQPQHF	TGTGCCAGTACTTCCTCAGGGGGCGCAAGGCAGCCCCAGCATTTT
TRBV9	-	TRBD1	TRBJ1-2	CASSAGTGPLNGYTF	TGTGCCAGCAGCGCAGGGACAGGGCCCCTCAATGGCTACACCTTC
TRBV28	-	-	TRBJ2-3	CASKKETDTQYF	TGTGCCAGCAAGAAGGAGACAGATACGCAGTATTTT
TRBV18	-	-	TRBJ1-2	CASSPIGGQGYGYTF	TGTGCCAGCTCACCCATCGGGGGGCAGGGCTATGGCTACACCTTC
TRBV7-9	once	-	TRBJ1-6	CASSLQGSYNSPLHF	TGTGCCAGCAGCTTACAGGGGTCCTATAATTCACCCCTCCACTTT
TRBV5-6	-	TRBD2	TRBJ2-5	CASSPGGPGETQYF	TGTGCCAGCAGCCCGGGGGGGCCAGGGGAGACCCAGTACTTC
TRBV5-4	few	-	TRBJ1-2	CASSLGANYGYTF	TGTGCCAGCAGCTTGGGAGCTAACTATGGCTACACCTTC
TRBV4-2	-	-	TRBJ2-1	CASSQEVGGTEQFF	TGTGCCAGCAGCCAAGAGGTCGGTGGGACAGAGCAGTTCTTC
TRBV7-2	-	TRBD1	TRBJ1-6	CASSPTGGKSSYNSPLHF	TGTGCCAGCAGCCCAACAGGGGGGAAAAGCTCCTATAATTCACCCCTCCACTTT
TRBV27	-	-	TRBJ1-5	CASSLSLTAGQHF	TGTGCCAGCAGTTTATCGTTGACGGCCGGGCAGCATTTT
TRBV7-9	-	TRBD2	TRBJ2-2	CASSLAGGVNTGELFF	TGTGCCAGCAGCTTAGCCGGGGGGGTCAACACCGGGGAGCTGTTTTTT
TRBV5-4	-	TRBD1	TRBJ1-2	CASSPDRGPGYTF	TGTGCCAGCAGCCCGGACAGGGGGCCTGGCTACACCTTC
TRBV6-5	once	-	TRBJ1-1	CASSQTTEVEAFF	TGTGCCAGCAGCCAGACGACAGAAGTTGAAGCTTTCTTT
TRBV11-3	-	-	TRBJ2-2	CASSLNSRELFF	TGTGCCAGCAGCTTAAACTCCCGGGAGCTGTTTTTT
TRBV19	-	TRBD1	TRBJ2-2	CASRPGQGLYTGELFF	TGTGCCAGTAGGCCGGGACAGGGGCTCTACACCGGGGAGCTGTTTTTT
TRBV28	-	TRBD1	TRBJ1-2	CASSLTGGGGYGYTF	TGTGCCAGCAGTTTGACAGGGGGCGGCGGGTATGGCTACACCTTC
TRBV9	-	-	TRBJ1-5	CASSPTIGGGQPQHF	TGTGCCAGCAGCCCAACGATCGGGGGAGGGCAGCCCCAGCATTTT
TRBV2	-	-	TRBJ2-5	CASEVETSAGTQYF	TGTGCCAGCGAGGTCGAGACCTCGGCTGGGACCCAGTACTTC
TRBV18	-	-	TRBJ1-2	CASSAGELYGYTF	TGTGCCAGCTCCGCGGGCGAACTGTATGGCTACACCTTC
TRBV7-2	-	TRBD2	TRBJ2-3	CASTEPGGTDTQYF	TGTGCCAGCACCGAGCCCGGGGGGACAGATACGCAGTATTTT
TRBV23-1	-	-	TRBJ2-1	CAIPGDENNLQSGRREQFF	TGCGCCATCCCAGGGGACGAAAATAACCTACAGAGCGGCCGGCGGGAGCAGTTCTTC
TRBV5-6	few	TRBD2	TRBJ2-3	CASSLLLAGGEHTQYF	TGTGCCAGCAGCTTGCTTCTAGCGGGGGGGGAGCATACGCAGTATTTT
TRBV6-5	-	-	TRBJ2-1	CASSFNRFSYNEQFF	TGTGCCAGCAGTTTCAACAGATTCTCCTACAATGAGCAGTTCTTC
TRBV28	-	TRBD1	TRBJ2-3	CASSPRTGRGTQYF	TGTGCCAGCAGTCCACGGACAGGGCGAGGTACGCAGTATTTT
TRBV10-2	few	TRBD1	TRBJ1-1	CASSETTGGTEAFF	TGCGCCAGCAGTGAGACAACAGGGGGGACTGAAGCTTTCTTT
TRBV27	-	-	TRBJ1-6	CASTRQGDSPLHF	TGTGCCAGCACCCGGCAGGGTGATTCACCCCTCCACTTT
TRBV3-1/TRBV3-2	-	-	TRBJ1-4	CASSGSAENLEKLFF	TGTGCCAGCAGCGGATCCGCGGAGAACCTTGAAAAACTGTTTTTT